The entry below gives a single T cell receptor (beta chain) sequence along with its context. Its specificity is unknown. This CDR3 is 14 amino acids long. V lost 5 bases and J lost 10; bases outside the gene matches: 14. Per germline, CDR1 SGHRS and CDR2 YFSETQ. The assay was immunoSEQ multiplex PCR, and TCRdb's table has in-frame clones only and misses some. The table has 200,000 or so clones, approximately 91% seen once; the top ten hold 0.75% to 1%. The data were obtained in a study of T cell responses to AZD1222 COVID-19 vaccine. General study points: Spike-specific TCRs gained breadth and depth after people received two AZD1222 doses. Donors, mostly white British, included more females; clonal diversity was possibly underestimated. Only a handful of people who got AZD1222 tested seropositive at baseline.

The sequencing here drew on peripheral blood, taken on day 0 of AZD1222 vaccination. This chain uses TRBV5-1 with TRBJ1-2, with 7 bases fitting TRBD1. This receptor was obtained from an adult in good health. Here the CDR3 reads CASSFRLTGYDYTF. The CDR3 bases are TGCGCCAGCAGTTTCAGATTGACAGGGTACGACTACACCTTC.